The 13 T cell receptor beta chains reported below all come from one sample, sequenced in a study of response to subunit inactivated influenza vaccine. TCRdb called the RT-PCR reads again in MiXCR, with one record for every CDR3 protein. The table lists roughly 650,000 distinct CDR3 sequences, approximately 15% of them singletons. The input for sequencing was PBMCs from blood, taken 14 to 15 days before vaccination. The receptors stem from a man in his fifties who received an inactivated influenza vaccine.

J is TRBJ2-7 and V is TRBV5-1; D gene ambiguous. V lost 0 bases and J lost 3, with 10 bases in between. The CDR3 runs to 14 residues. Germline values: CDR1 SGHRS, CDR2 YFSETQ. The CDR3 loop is CASSLANGIYEQYF. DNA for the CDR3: TGCGCCAGCAGCTTGGCCAACGGTATCTACGAGCAGTACTTC.

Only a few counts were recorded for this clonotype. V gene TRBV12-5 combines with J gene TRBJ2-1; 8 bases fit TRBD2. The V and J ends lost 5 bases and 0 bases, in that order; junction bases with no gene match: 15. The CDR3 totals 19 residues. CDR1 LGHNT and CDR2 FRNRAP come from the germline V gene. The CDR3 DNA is TGTGCTAGTGGTCTGCCAGAGACCGGGGGGGTGAGCTCCTACAATGAGCAGTTCTTC. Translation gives CASGLPETGGVSSYNEQFF.

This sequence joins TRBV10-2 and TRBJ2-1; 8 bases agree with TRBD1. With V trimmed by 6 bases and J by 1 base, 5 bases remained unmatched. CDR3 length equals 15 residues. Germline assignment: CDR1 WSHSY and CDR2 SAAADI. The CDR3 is CASRAGGESYNEQFF. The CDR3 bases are TGCGCCAGCAGAGCAGGGGGCGAGTCCTACAATGAGCAGTTCTTC.

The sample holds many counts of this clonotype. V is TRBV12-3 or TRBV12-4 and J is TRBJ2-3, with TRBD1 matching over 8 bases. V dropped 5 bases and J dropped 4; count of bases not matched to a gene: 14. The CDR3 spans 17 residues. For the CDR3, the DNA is TGTGCCAGCAGTCCACCCAGGTGGACAGGGTCATCAGATACGCAGTATTTT. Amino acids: CASSPPRWTGSSDTQYF.

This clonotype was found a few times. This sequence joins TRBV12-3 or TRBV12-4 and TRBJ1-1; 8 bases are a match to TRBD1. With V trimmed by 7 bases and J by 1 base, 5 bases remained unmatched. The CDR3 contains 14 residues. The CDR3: CASTSTGGNTEAFF. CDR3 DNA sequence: TGTGCCAGCACAAGCACAGGGGGGAACACTGAAGCTTTCTTT.

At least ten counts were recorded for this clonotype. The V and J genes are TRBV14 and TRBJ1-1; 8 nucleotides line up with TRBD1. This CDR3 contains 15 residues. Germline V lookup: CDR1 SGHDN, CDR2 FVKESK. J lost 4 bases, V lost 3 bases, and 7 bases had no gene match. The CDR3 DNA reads TGTGCCAGCAGCCACCGGACAGGGTTGCTCACTGAAGCTTTCTTT. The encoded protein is CASSHRTGLLTEAFF.

CDR3 region: CASIPLAGDYTGELFF. The CDR3 nucleotides are TGTGCCAGCATACCCCTAGCGGGGGACTACACCGGGGAGCTGTTTTTT. The chain links TRBV5-5 to TRBJ2-2; TRBD2 aligns across 10 bases. Germline CDR1 and CDR2: SGHKS and YYEKEE (reference sequence). The CDR3 is 16 residues long. The junction had 8 bases not matched to a gene; V was cut back by 6 bases and J by 3 bases.

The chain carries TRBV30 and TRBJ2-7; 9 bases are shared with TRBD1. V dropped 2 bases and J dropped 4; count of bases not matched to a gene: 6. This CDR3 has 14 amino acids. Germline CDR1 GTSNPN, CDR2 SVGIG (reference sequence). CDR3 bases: TGTGCCTGGAGTACCGGGACAGGGTCATACGAGCAGTACTTC. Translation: CAWSTGTGSYEQYF.

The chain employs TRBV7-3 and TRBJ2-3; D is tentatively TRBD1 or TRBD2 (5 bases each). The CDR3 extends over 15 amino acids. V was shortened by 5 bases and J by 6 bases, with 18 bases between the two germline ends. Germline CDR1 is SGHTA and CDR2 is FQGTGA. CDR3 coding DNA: TGTGCCAGCAGCCCAAGGGGTACGGGGCGGGATACGCAGTATTTT. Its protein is CASSPRGTGRDTQYF.

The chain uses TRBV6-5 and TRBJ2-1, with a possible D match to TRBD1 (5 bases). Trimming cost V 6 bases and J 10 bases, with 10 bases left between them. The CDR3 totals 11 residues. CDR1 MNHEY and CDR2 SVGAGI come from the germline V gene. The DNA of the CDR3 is TGTGCCAGCAGAATCAGACAGGAGCAGTTCTTC. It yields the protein CASRIRQEQFF.

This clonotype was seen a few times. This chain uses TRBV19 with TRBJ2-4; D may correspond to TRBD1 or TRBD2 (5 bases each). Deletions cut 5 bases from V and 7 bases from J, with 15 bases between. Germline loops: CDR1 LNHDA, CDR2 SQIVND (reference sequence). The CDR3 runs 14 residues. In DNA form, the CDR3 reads TGTGCCAGTAGTCAATCGGGGCGTCGGAACATTCAGTACTTC. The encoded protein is CASSQSGRRNIQYF.

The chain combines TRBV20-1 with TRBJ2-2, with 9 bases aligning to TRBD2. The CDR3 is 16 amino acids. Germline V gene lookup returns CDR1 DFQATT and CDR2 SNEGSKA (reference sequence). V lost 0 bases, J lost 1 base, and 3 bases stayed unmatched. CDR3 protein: CSARDPAGGNTGELFF. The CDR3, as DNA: TGCAGTGCTAGAGATCCAGCGGGGGGGAACACCGGGGAGCTGTTTTTT.

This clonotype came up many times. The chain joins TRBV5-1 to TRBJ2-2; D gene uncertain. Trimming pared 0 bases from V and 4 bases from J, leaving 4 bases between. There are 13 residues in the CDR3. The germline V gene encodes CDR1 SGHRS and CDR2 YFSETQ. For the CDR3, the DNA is TGCGCCAGCAGCTTGGCGCCCACCGGGGAGCTGTTTTTT. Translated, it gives CASSLAPTGELFF.